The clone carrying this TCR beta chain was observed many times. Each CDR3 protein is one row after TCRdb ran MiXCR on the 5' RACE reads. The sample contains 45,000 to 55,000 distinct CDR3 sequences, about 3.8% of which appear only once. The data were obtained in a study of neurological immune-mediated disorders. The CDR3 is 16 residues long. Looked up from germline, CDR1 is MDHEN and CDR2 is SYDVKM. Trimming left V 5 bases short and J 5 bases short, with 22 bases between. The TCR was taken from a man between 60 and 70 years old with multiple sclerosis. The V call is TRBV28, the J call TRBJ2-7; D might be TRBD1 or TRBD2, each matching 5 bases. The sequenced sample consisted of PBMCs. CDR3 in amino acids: CASSAAGTLEANEQYF. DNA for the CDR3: TGTGCCAGCAGTGCGGCCGGGACCCTTGAGGCCAACGAGCAGTACTTC.